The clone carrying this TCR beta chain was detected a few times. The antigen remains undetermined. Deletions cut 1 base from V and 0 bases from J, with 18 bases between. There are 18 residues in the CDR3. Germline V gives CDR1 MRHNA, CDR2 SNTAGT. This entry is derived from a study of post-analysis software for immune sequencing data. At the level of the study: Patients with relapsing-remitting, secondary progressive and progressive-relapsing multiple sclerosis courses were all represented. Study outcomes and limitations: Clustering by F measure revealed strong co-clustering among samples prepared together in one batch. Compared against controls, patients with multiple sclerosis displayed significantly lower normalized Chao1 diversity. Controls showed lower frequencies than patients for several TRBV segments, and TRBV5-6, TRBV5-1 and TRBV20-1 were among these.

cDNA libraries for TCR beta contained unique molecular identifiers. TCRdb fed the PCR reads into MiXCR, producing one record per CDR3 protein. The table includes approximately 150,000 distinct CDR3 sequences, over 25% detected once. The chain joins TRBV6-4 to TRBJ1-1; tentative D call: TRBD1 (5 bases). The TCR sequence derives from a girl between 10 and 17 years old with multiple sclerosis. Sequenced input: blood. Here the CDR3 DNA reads TGTGCCAGCAGTGACTTTAAGGGTGTGGGACCTATGAACACTGAAGCTTTCTTT. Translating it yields CASSDFKGVGPMNTEAFF.